The 23 T cell receptor beta chains in this list originate from one sample, sequenced in a study of CD8 T cells in ankylosing spondylitis. TCRdb independently ran MiXCR on the 5' RACE reads; one entry per CDR3 protein. The sample lists 130,000 or so distinct CDR3 sequences; over 6.5% were seen once. Sequenced material: blood, either unsorted or a sorted T cell fraction (not recorded which). Every receptor here comes from a male donor with ankylosing spondylitis or in good health (not recorded which).

With respect to this clonotype: Given a much more abundant clone one base away, this may be a read error. CDR3: CSAREGTVLAGQFF. CDR3 bases: TGCAGTGCTAGAGAGGGGACAGTTCTAGCGGGACAGTTCTTC. This chain joins TRBV20-1 and TRBJ2-7; 9 bases line up with TRBD2. The J call is doubtful: the DNA matches TRBJ2-1 better. Germline V gene data show CDR1 as DFQATT and CDR2 as SNEGSKA (reference sequence). The CDR3 runs to 14 residues.

The V call is TRBV20-1, the J call TRBJ2-3; 11 nucleotides match TRBD2. The V gene's germline CDR1 is DFQATT and CDR2 SNEGSKA (reference sequence). After removal of 4 bases from V and 2 bases from J, the junction contained 2 bases not matched to a gene. This CDR3 comprises 14 residues. CDR3 residues: CSATGLADTDTQYF. The CDR3 bases are TGCAGTGCTACGGGACTAGCGGACACAGATACGCAGTATTTT.

The rearrangement joins TRBV6-1 to TRBJ1-3, with D unresolved. Germline CDR1 MNHNS, CDR2 SASEGT. This CDR3 region has 14 residues. Trimming stripped 7 bases from V and 0 bases from J, with 10 bases between. The CDR3 here is CASTEGRSGNTIYF. The CDR3 region has the DNA TGTGCCAGCACCGAAGGACGCTCTGGAAACACCATATATTTT.

This clonotype was seen repeatedly, ten times or more. The rearrangement uses TRBV7-2 and TRBJ2-1, with D hard to call. V dropped 4 bases and J dropped 8 bases, with 18 bases sitting between them. Germline CDR1 and CDR2: SGHTA and FQGNSA. The CDR3 runs to 15 residues. The CDR3 here is CASSSDGPAWDEQFF. The CDR3 bases are TGTGCCAGCAGCTCAGACGGACCCGCGTGGGATGAGCAGTTCTTC. Filled out from reference TRBV7-2 and TRBJ2-1, the complete variable domain reads GAGVSQSPSNKVTEKGKDVELRCDPISGHTALYWYRQSLGQGLEFLIYFQGNSAPDKSGLPSDRFSAERTGGSVSTLTIQRTQQEDSAVYLCASSSDGPAWDEQFFGPGTRLTVL.

This clonotype was seen repeatedly, ten times or more. In DNA, the CDR3 is TGTGCCAGCAGCCCGGGGACTAGCGACTCCTACGAGCAGTACTTC. Its protein product is CASSPGTSDSYEQYF. The chain has TRBV3-1 and TRBJ2-7; TRBD2 agrees at 10 bases. Germline values: CDR1 LGHDT, CDR2 YNNKEL (reference sequence). This CDR3 comprises 15 residues. V shed 4 bases, J shed 0 bases, and the junction held 3 bases outside the gene matches.

In this sample, this clonotype turned up many times. The chain is built from TRBV5-1 and TRBJ2-3; D is possibly TRBD1 or TRBD2 (5 bases each). From germline, CDR1 is SGHRS and CDR2 YFSETQ. Trimming stripped 1 base from V and 0 bases from J, with 12 bases between. CDR3 length: 16 amino acids. The DNA for the CDR3 is TGCGCCAGCAGCTTGTCGGGGACGGTTAGCACAGATACGCAGTATTTT. Its translation: CASSLSGTVSTDTQYF. The full variable domain, rest sourced from reference TRBV5-1 and TRBJ2-3, is KAGVTQTPRYLIKTRGQQVTLSCSPISGHRSVSWYQQTPGQGLQFLFEYFSETQRNKGNFPGRFSGRQFSNSRSEMNVSTLELGDSALYLCASSLSGTVSTDTQYFGPGTRLTVL.

The table lists this clonotype with many counts. The chain is built from TRBV11-2 and TRBJ1-1, with unresolved D. CDR1 is SGHAT and CDR2 is FQNNGV in the germline V gene. Trimming left V 0 bases short and J 11 bases short, with 7 bases between. The CDR3 covers 11 residues. CDR3 coding DNA: TGTGCCAGCAGCTTAGACGGGAAGGCTTTCTTT. It is translated as CASSLDGKAFF.

This clonotype was seen many times. This chain links TRBV7-3 with TRBJ2-5; D unclear. There are 13 residues in the CDR3. Germline-derived CDR1 and CDR2 are SGHTA and FQGTGA. V shed 2 bases and J shed 2 bases, with 6 bases lying between them. CDR3 in DNA: TGTGCCAGCAGCTTACGTACACAAGAGACCCAGTACTTC. Encoded protein: CASSLRTQETQYF.

This clonotype was found many times. The chain combines TRBV28 with TRBJ2-2; maybe TRBD1 (6 bases). Looked up from germline, CDR1 is MDHEN and CDR2 is SYDVKM. Trimming took off 7 bases at V and 4 bases at J, with 19 bases between the two ends. The CDR3 extends over 16 amino acids. CDR3 bases: TGTGCCAGCAACCCCTCATTTTCAGGGGCCACCGGGGAGCTGTTTTTT. Protein sequence: CASNPSFSGATGELFF.

The chain uses TRBV3-1 and TRBJ2-5; possible D gene TRBD1, 5 bases. Germline V gene lookup returns CDR1 LGHDT and CDR2 YNNKEL (reference sequence). This CDR3 has 14 amino acids. The V and J ends lost 2 bases and 1 base respectively, with 8 bases between them. The CDR3 sequence is CASSQLDIQETQYF. The CDR3, as DNA: TGTGCCAGCAGCCAATTGGACATCCAAGAGACCCAGTACTTC.

This clonotype was observed at least ten times. The chain recombines TRBV20-1 with TRBJ2-3; D call uncertain. Looked up from germline, CDR1 is DFQATT and CDR2 is SNEGSKA (reference sequence). The CDR3 loop spans 14 amino acids. V lost 0 bases and J lost 6, with 13 bases in between. In DNA form, the CDR3 reads TGCAGTGCTAGAGATCCCCCTAATCCGGATACGCAGTATTTT. Its translation is CSARDPPNPDTQYF.

This clonotype showed up many times. V and J are TRBV20-1 and TRBJ2-1, with D tentatively TRBD2 (5 bases). Trimming left V 4 bases short and J 7 bases short, with 17 bases between. CDR1 is DFQATT, CDR2 SNEGSKA, per germline (reference sequence). The CDR3 totals 14 residues. CDR3 residues: CSAIASRSVNEQFF. CDR3 in DNA: TGCAGTGCTATCGCTAGCCGCTCGGTGAATGAGCAGTTCTTC.

Ten or more counts support this clonotype. The chain couples TRBV12-3 or TRBV12-4 to TRBJ2-6; weak D call: TRBD1 (5 bases). The V and J ends lost 2 bases and 2 bases respectively, with 7 bases between them. The CDR3 consists of 15 residues. CDR3 amino acids: CASSLRGAGANVLTF. For the CDR3, the DNA is TGTGCCAGCAGTTTAAGGGGTGCTGGGGCCAACGTCCTGACTTTC.

This clonotype was counted many times. This rearrangement joins TRBV20-1 to TRBJ1-2; 7 bases fit TRBD1. Germline-derived CDR1 and CDR2 are DFQATT and SNEGSKA (reference sequence). The CDR3 totals 14 residues. Trimming at V came to 6 bases and at J to 3 bases, leaving 10 bases not matched to a gene. CDR3: CSADPDRLDYGYTF. The CDR3 DNA sequence: TGCAGTGCGGACCCGGACAGGCTTGACTATGGCTACACCTTC.

This clonotype appeared many times. The rearrangement uses TRBV4-1 and TRBJ2-1, with 14 positions matching TRBD2. The CDR3 is 20 residues long. Unmatched junction bases numbered 16, after V lost 0 bases and J lost 9 bases. Germline V lookup: CDR1 MGHRA, CDR2 YSYEKL. The CDR3 sequence is CASSQDPWSGLAGGSGEQFF. CDR3 sequence (DNA): TGCGCCAGCAGCCAAGATCCGTGGTCTGGACTAGCGGGGGGCTCCGGTGAGCAGTTCTTC.

This clonotype was observed at least ten times. The chain has TRBV20-1 and TRBJ2-2; TRBD2 might be the D (7 bases). Deletions cut 7 bases from V and 1 base from J, with 13 bases between. Germline V lookup: CDR1 DFQATT, CDR2 SNEGSKA (reference sequence). CDR3 length equals 14 residues. In DNA, the CDR3 is TGCAGTGTTGAGGGGGGGGGGAACACCGGGGAGCTGTTTTTT. As protein: CSVEGGGNTGELFF.

This clonotype was seen repeatedly, ten times or more. The chain employs TRBV20-1 and TRBJ1-5; the match to TRBD1 covers 9 bases. This CDR3 is 15 amino acids long. CDR1 is DFQATT and CDR2 is SNEGSKA in the germline V gene (reference sequence). Trimming at V came to 6 bases and at J to 2 bases, leaving 8 bases not matched to a gene. As DNA, the CDR3 is TGCAGTGCCTACCAACAGGGGGCTGGCAATCAGCCCCAGCATTTT. This encodes CSAYQQGAGNQPQHF.

This clonotype came up many times. The V and J genes are TRBV5-1 and TRBJ2-1; tentative D call: TRBD2 (7 bases). The CDR3 covers 15 residues. Germline V gene data show CDR1 as SGHRS and CDR2 as YFSETQ. V was pared by 4 bases and J by 9 bases, with 20 bases between. The CDR3 is CASSPRGASGVEQFF. CDR3 nucleotides: TGCGCCAGCAGCCCTCGGGGGGCTAGCGGCGTTGAGCAGTTCTTC.

The J gene is TRBJ1-2, the V gene TRBV8-2; TRBD1, the table's D call, lacks a check against the DNA. TRBV8-2 is classified as a pseudogene. This CDR3 has 13 amino acids. The CDR3 region has the DNA TGTGCCATGAGCCCGAGGGACAGCAGTGGCTACACCTTC. Protein product: CAMSPRDSSGYTF.

This clonotype has just a few counts. The rearrangement uses TRBV5-1 and TRBJ1-2, with 7 bases lining up with TRBD1. CDR3 size: 12 residues. Trimming took 4 bases from V and 7 from J; bases not matched to a gene: 4. The germline gives CDR1 SGHRS, CDR2 YFSETQ. The CDR3 nucleotides are TGCGCCAGCAGCGGGACAGCTTCTGGCTACACCTTC. This translates into CASSGTASGYTF.

This clonotype showed up many times. The V and J genes are TRBV7-2 and TRBJ2-7; D is possibly TRBD1 or TRBD2 (6 bases each). The CDR3 totals 13 residues. The germline V gene has CDR1 SGHTA and CDR2 FQGNSA. V lost 3 bases and J lost 6, with 12 bases in between. In nucleotides, the CDR3 is TGTGCCAGCAGCTTTCAACAGGGAGGCGAGCAGTACTTC. Translated: CASSFQQGGEQYF.

This clonotype was seen many times. The chain uses TRBV21-1 and TRBJ1-5. TRBV21-1 represents a pseudogene. The CDR3 runs 14 residues. CDR3 coding DNA: TGTGCCAGCAGCAAAGCGGGGAGCAATCAGCCCCAGCATTTT. Protein sequence: CASSKAGSNQPQHF.

This clonotype has just a few counts. The chain joins TRBV20-1 to TRBJ2-1; 9 nucleotides align to TRBD2. This CDR3 has 16 residues. The ends lost 4 bases at V and 4 bases at J; junction bases unmatched: 11. Germline V gene sequence: CDR1 DFQATT, CDR2 SNEGSKA (reference sequence). CDR3 protein: CSATLAGAIGYNEQFF. For the CDR3, the DNA is TGCAGTGCTACCTTAGCGGGAGCAATCGGGTACAATGAGCAGTTCTTC.